This entry is about one T cell receptor beta chain. The antigen remains unidentified. Distinct nucleotide sequences in the sample also encode this CDR3. The sample comes from a study of T cell clones after liver transplantation. At the level of the study: Liver transplant recipients had immunosuppression withdrawal attempted within 2 years. General study findings and limits: Circulating graft-donor-reactive CD4 TCRbeta sequences fell significantly post-transplant in 5 of 8 subjects. Donor-reactive sequences fell more than third party-reactive ones, suggesting partial deletion.

Profiled with immunoSEQ multiplex PCR; TCRdb holds only in-frame clones, not every one. This table has tens of thousands of clones, 80% appearing once. This CDR3 is 13 amino acids long. Germline CDR1 reads GTSNPN; CDR2 reads SVGIG (reference sequence). Trimming cost V 2 bases and J 4 bases, with 11 bases left between them. Unstimulated PBMCs were sorted into CD3+CD4+ and CD3+CD8+ populations. This TCR came from a human patient who received a liver transplant. Some T cells could come from the graft donor. The chain employs TRBV30 and TRBJ1-2; a possible D gene is TRBD1 (5 bases). The sequencing used CD4+ T cells from blood, collected 12 months after liver transplant. CDR3 sequence: CAWSRDRPYGYTF. CDR3 DNA: TGTGCCTGGAGTCGAGACAGACCCTATGGCTACACCTTC.